This TCR beta chain was recovered during a study of blood T cell repertoires in COVID-19 (dated by TCRdb to 2018 to 2020). Background on the whole study: Samples covering the acute and convalescent phases of COVID-19 were provided by collaborators in the United States, Italy and Spain. Samples were obtained from the ongoing ImmuneRACE study (first 160 participants) and from about 1,300 subjects provided by 6 global collaborators. Sample metadata almost always included a de-identified subject ID, COVID-19 status, age in years and sex. A freely available public database, intended as a resource for researchers studying the immune response to SARS-CoV-2, is where the repertoires were released. Deeply sampled blood TCRbeta repertoires from subjects exposed to, actively infected with, or recovered from COVID-19 were included in the dataset. The prospective study material was composed of cDNA or gDNA derived from T cells, B-cell-depleted T cells, or PBMCs. Where HLA class I and class II types were available, the types were taken from metadata supplied by the sample provider, not from assay-based typing.

Each collaborating institution followed its own protocols to collect whole blood in K2EDTA tubes. For TCRbeta analysis, collaborators shipped samples as frozen whole blood, isolated PBMCs, or DNA extracted from either of those sample types. This clone was counted only a few times. It lacks a known antigen. No base quality information exists; no much larger clone differs at one position. Results the study describes overall, beyond this receptor: How much clinical and demographic metadata was included differed by source and by participant, and the metadata was provided uncurated.

The immunoSEQ Assay, a bias-controlled multiplex PCR, was used to amplify TCRbeta CDR3 regions from genomic DNA. In the authors' own workflow: Nucleated cell counts per sample were estimated from amplification of reference gene primers within the assay. Sequence reads were collapsed and filtered to measure the absolute abundance of every unique TCRbeta CDR3 rearrangement. For each sample, productive Simpson clonality was calculated as the square root of Simpson's diversity index over productive rearrangements. TCRdb took over this immuneACCESS table, retaining in-frame rearrangements with V and J assigned. Such tables are incomplete; in checked studies, under half of the missing clones stem from an unresolved V gene, and the remainder is unexplained. V and J calls and clone size come straight from that table; D and trimming were deduced from the DNA. For this sample there are some 150,000 clones; 75% to 90% appear just once. The ten largest clones capture approximately 2.8% of the sample.

The clonotype was recovered from a woman in her fifties or sixties with active COVID-19. The sequenced material came from peripheral blood.

The CDR3 region: CATSREGGDRAYEQYF. The nucleotide sequence is TGTGCCACCAGCAGAGAGGGAGGGGACAGGGCCTACGAGCAGTACTTC. This chain joins TRBV15 to TRBJ2-7; TRBD1 matches 9 bases in the middle. V is trimmed back by 0 bases and J by 2 bases, and the junction contains 5 bases that no gene match accounts for. CDR1 and CDR2, looked up from the germline V gene (reference sequence), are LNHNV and YYDKDF. The CDR3 contains 16 residues, cysteine and phenylalanine counted. The kept DNA is CDR3 alone, 48 bases in frame from the first base.